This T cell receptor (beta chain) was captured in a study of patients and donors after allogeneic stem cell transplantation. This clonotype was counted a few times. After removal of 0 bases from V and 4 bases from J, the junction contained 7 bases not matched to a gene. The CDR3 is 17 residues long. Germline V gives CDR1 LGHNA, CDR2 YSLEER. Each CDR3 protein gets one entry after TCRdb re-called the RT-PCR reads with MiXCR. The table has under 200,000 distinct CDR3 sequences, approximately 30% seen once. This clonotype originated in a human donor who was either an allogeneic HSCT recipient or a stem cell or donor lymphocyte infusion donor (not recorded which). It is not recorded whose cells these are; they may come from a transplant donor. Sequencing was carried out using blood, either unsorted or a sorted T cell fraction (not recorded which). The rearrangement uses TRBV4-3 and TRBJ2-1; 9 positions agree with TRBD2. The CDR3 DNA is TGCGCCAGCAGCCAAGACAGTTGGCGGGAGGGATACAATGAGCAGTTCTTC. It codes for CASSQDSWREGYNEQFF.